This T cell receptor (beta chain) derives from a study of blood T cells in healthy people across ages. This CDR3 region has 14 residues. Trimming removed 1 base at V and 6 bases at J, with 12 bases between. Then a second PCR, running roughly 7 to 11 cycles, was carried out with a sample-barcoded 5' primer and a J-beta primer mix. All cDNA molecules were each tagged by a template-switch adaptor with 12 random nucleotides. TCRdb analysed the 5' RACE reads with MiXCR anew, one entry per CDR3 protein. The sample has about 640,000 distinct CDR3 sequences; 58% are singletons. The clonotype originates from a man in his sixties in good health. The sequenced material came from blood. This sequence joins TRBV12-3 or TRBV12-4 and TRBJ1-2; D call uncertain. CDR3 sequence reads: CASSLGAVDDGYTF. CDR3 in DNA: TGTGCCAGCAGTTTAGGGGCGGTAGACGATGGCTACACCTTC.